These 20 T cell receptor beta chains were all obtained from the same sample, sequenced in a study of blood T cell repertoires in COVID-19 (TCRdb year 2020). The method behind the library was the immunoSEQ multiplex PCR assay. Not all clones reach the TCRdb copy of this immuneACCESS table, which keeps in-frame sequences only. Checked studies attribute under half of the gap to unresolved V genes and leave the rest unexplained. The table for this sample lists fewer than 200,000 clones; 79% of them were counted only once. 15% to 20% of the sample goes to the ten largest clones. The specimen sequenced was PBMCs or T cells enriched from blood (not recorded which). These receptors came from a woman in her seventies in a cohort exposed to, infected with or recovered from COVID-19 (not recorded which).

The rearrangement joins TRBV7-2 to TRBJ2-1; 10 nucleotides align to TRBD1. The CDR3 runs 14 residues. In germline, CDR1 is SGHTA, CDR2 FQGNSA. V lost 4 bases and J lost 7; bases outside the gene matches: 4. CDR3 sequence (DNA): TGTGCCAGCAGCTGGGGACAGGGGCAGAATGAGCAGTTCTTC. This translates into CASSWGQGQNEQFF. Using reference TRBV7-2 and TRBJ2-1 for the parts outside the CDR3, the full variable domain is GAGVSQSPSNKVTEKGKDVELRCDPISGHTALYWYRQSLGQGLEFLIYFQGNSAPDKSGLPSDRFSAERTGGSVSTLTIQRTQQEDSAVYLCASSWGQGQNEQFFGPGTRLTVL.

This clone was observed once. The chain uses TRBV6-2 or TRBV6-3 and TRBJ2-7; TRBD2 aligns across 10 bases. The ends lost 7 bases at V and 3 bases at J; junction bases unmatched: 9. Germline lookup yields CDR1 MNHEY and CDR2 SVGEGT. The CDR3 spans 15 residues. CDR3: CASNPSGSPVYEQYF. In DNA, the CDR3 is TGTGCCAGCAACCCTAGCGGGAGTCCTGTCTACGAGCAGTACTTC.

This clone was recorded a few times. The chain uses TRBV5-1 and TRBJ1-4; weak D call: TRBD1 (6 bases). CDR1 is SGHRS and CDR2 is YFSETQ in the germline V gene. The CDR3 contains 16 residues. V dropped 4 bases and J dropped 5 bases, with 18 bases sitting between them. The CDR3 coding sequence is TGCGCCAGCAGCCTATGGGAAACAGGACAGAATGAAAAACTGTTTTTT. It translates to CASSLWETGQNEKLFF.

This chain links TRBV7-2 with TRBJ1-2; 11 nucleotides agree with TRBD1. This CDR3 has 14 amino acids. With 5 bases clipped from V and 8 bases from J, the junction kept 7 bases outside the gene matches. Germline CDR1 is SGHTA and CDR2 is FQGNSA. The CDR3 sequence is CASSLDRGQRGYTF. The CDR3 DNA sequence: TGTGCCAGCAGCCTGGACAGGGGGCAGCGAGGCTACACCTTC.

The chain recombines TRBV7-2 with TRBJ2-1, with 7 positions matching TRBD2. V lost 3 bases and J lost 1; bases outside the gene matches: 3. CDR3 size: 15 residues. Germline V gives CDR1 SGHTA, CDR2 FQGNSA. The CDR3 DNA reads TGTGCCAGCAGCTTTGGCGGGGGTTCCTACAATGAGCAGTTCTTC. It specifies CASSFGGGSYNEQFF.

The chain employs TRBV11-3 and TRBJ2-7, with 9 bases that match TRBD2. With 5 bases clipped from V and 3 bases from J, the junction kept 11 bases outside the gene matches. CDR1 and CDR2 (germline): SGHNT, YENEEA. The CDR3 extends over 16 amino acids. For the CDR3, the DNA is TGTGCCAGCAGCCCCCGCGGGGGGGCCCCGGGCTACGAGCAGTACTTC. It is translated as CASSPRGGAPGYEQYF.

The table lists this clone with a count of one. The J gene is TRBJ2-7, the V gene TRBV5-1; TRBD2 aligns across 11 bases. Germline V gene lookup returns CDR1 SGHRS and CDR2 YFSETQ. The CDR3 totals 15 residues. V was clipped by 4 bases and J by 4 bases; unmatched bases: 7. The CDR3 DNA sequence: TGCGCCAGCAGCCACGGACTAGCGGGCTCTTACGAGCAGTACTTC. Protein sequence: CASSHGLAGSYEQYF.

The V call is TRBV19, the J call TRBJ1-2; D uncertain. Per the germline V gene, CDR1 is LNHDA and CDR2 is SQIVND (reference sequence). The V end was cut by 1 base, the J end by 5 bases, with 8 bases between. The CDR3 consists of 13 residues. The CDR3 sequence: CASSIGSVYGYTF. The CDR3 bases are TGTGCCAGTAGTATAGGATCAGTGTATGGCTACACCTTC. Full variable domain (outside the CDR3, taken from reference TRBV19 and TRBJ1-2): DGGITQSPKYLFRKEGQNVTLSCEQNLNHDAMYWYRQDPGQGLRLIYYSQIVNDFQKGDIAEGYSVSREKKESFPLTVTSAQKNPTAFYLCASSIGSVYGYTFGSGTRLTVV.

The chain joins TRBV19 to TRBJ2-1; no clear D. The CDR3 has 13 residues. The germline V gene encodes CDR1 LNHDA and CDR2 SQIVND (reference sequence). Trimming took 9 bases from V and 3 from J, leaving 12 bases between them. CDR3 DNA: TGTGCCAGCCTCGGTAGCAGCTACAATGAGCAGTTCTTC. Its protein product is CASLGSSYNEQFF.

The chain uses TRBV30 and TRBJ2-1, with 12 bases identical to TRBD2. Unmatched junction bases numbered 2, after V lost 5 bases and J lost 3 bases. Germline assignment: CDR1 GTSNPN and CDR2 SVGIG (reference sequence). The CDR3 extends over 14 amino acids. The CDR3 here is CAWLAGGLYNEQFF. The CDR3 DNA reads as TGTGCCTGGCTAGCGGGAGGGCTCTACAATGAGCAGTTCTTC.

The chain carries TRBV28 and TRBJ1-5, with D possibly being TRBD1 (5 bases). The CDR3 is made up of 15 amino acids. V was cut by 7 bases and J by 3 bases, with 16 bases left in between. Germline values: CDR1 MDHEN, CDR2 SYDVKM. For the CDR3, the DNA is TGTGCCAGCACCCGAAGAGGGACTGTCAATCAGCCCCAGCATTTT. It codes for CASTRRGTVNQPQHF.

This clone has more than one count but fewer than ten. V gene TRBV11-3 combines with J gene TRBJ1-4, with 7 positions matching TRBD1. The CDR3 sequence is 15 residues long. From germline, CDR1 is SGHNT and CDR2 YENEEA. Trimming cost V 2 bases and J 3 bases; bases outside gene matches: 3. CDR3 DNA sequence: TGTGCCAGCAGCTTATCTACAGGGGCTAATGAAAAACTGTTTTTT. Amino acids: CASSLSTGANEKLFF.

This chain uses TRBV6-5 with TRBJ1-3; perhaps TRBD1 as D (5 bases). This CDR3 contains 14 residues. Trimming removed 6 bases from V and 2 bases from J, with 11 bases in between. CDR1 is MNHEY and CDR2 is SVGAGI in the germline V gene. CDR3 coding DNA: TGTGCCAGCAGGGGTGGGGCAGCTGGAAACACCATATATTTT. The encoded protein is CASRGGAAGNTIYF.

The rearrangement uses TRBV6-5 and TRBJ1-2; tentatively, D is TRBD1 (5 bases). The ends were cut back, 0 bases at V and 1 base at J, with 12 bases in the middle. Germline loops: CDR1 MNHEY, CDR2 SVGAGI. This CDR3 is 16 amino acids long. This CDR3 is CASSYSTAPLNYGYTF. CDR3 DNA sequence: TGTGCCAGCAGTTACTCGACAGCACCCCTTAACTATGGCTACACCTTC.

The rearrangement joins TRBV9 to TRBJ2-1, with D unclear. Trimming left V 3 bases short and J 2 bases short, with 6 bases between. CDR3 length: 13 residues. The germline V gene encodes CDR1 SGDLS and CDR2 YYNGEE. The CDR3: CASSDRAYNEQFF. CDR3 DNA: TGTGCCAGCAGCGATCGGGCCTACAATGAGCAGTTCTTC.

About this clone: One end of the junction does not line up with germline, which may come from a read error. The same CDR3 also results from other DNA sequences found in this sample. In DNA, the CDR3 is TGTGCCAGCAGCTTTAGCGGGAATGAAGATACACAGTATTTT. This sequence encodes CASSFSGNEDTQYF. The J gene is TRBJ2-3, the V gene TRBV7-3; 8 bases are shared with TRBD2. The length of the CDR3 is 14 residues. Germline values: CDR1 SGHTA, CDR2 FQGTGA. Combining the CDR3 with reference TRBV7-3 and TRBJ2-3 gives the whole variable domain GAGVSQTPSNKVTEKGKYVELRCDPISGHTALYWYRQSLGQGPEFLIYFQGTGAADDSGLPNDRFFAVRPEGSVSTLKIQRTERGDSAVYLCASSFSGNEDTQYFGPGTRLTVL.

This chain joins TRBV6-2 or TRBV6-3 and TRBJ1-6; TRBD1 is a possible D gene (6 bases). Trimming cost V 2 bases and J 5 bases, with 7 bases left between them. This CDR3 region has 14 residues. Germline CDR1 reads MNHEY; CDR2 reads SVGEGT. This chain's CDR3 is CASSYRGNNSPLHF. In DNA form, the CDR3 reads TGTGCCAGCAGTTACAGGGGGAATAATTCACCCCTCCACTTT.

The chain uses TRBV6-6 and TRBJ2-6; a possible D gene is TRBD1 (6 bases). The CDR3 runs 17 residues. V was pared by 5 bases and J by 2 bases, with 16 bases between. The germline gives CDR1 MNHNY, CDR2 SVGAGI (reference sequence). CDR3 loop: CASSPRITGTGANVLTF. The CDR3 DNA sequence: TGTGCCAGCAGTCCTCGGATTACAGGGACTGGGGCCAACGTCCTGACTTTC.

V and J are TRBV10-3 and TRBJ1-6; TRBD1 matches at 9 bases. Germline CDR1 and CDR2: ENHRY and SYGVKD. The CDR3 runs 14 residues. After removal of 6 bases from V and 9 bases from J, the junction contained 6 bases not matched to a gene. The CDR3 loop is CAIRAGQGLSPLHF. CDR3 in DNA: TGTGCCATCAGGGCGGGACAGGGACTTTCACCCCTCCACTTT.

The chain's CDR3 is CASRTRINTGELFF. For the CDR3, the DNA is TGTGCCAGCAGGACTAGGATAAACACCGGGGAGCTGTTTTTT. V and J are TRBV5-6 and TRBJ2-2; TRBD2 is a possible D gene (6 bases). The CDR3 covers 14 residues. Trimming left V 5 bases short and J 2 bases short, with 10 bases between. The germline CDR1 and CDR2 sequences are SGHDT and YYEEEE.